What follows are 9 T cell receptor beta chains derived from one specimen sequenced in a study of shared clonotypes between healthy human individuals. TCRdb keeps only in-frame clones here, not all; method: immunoSEQ multiplex PCR. The sample lists 550,000 to 600,000 clones; roughly 98% were seen once. Naive CD8 isolation took CD45RO-negative cells positively selected for CCR7 and excluded terminally differentiated effector memory CD45RA+ cells. The specimen was naive CD8+ T cells sorted from blood. The receptor source for this set is a man in his thirties or forties in good health.

V usage is TRBV15 and J usage is TRBJ1-2; no reliable D call. This CDR3 has 14 amino acids. Trimming shortened V by 0 bases and J by 6 bases, and 11 bases separated the two germline ends. The germline V gene encodes CDR1 LNHNV and CDR2 YYDKDF (reference sequence). The CDR3 reads CATSRDRGPDGYTF. CDR3 bases: TGTGCCACCAGCAGAGATAGAGGCCCGGATGGCTACACCTTC.

This chain joins TRBV27 and TRBJ1-5, with 8 positions matching TRBD1. The germline CDR1 and CDR2 sequences are MNHEY and SMNVEV (reference sequence). The CDR3 is 16 residues long. J lost 0 bases, V lost 6 bases, and 7 bases had no gene match. CDR3 residues: CASRLQGADSNQPQHF. As DNA, the CDR3 is TGTGCCAGCAGACTTCAGGGGGCAGATAGCAATCAGCCCCAGCATTTT.

The chain joins TRBV27 to TRBJ2-1; possibly TRBD2 for D (6 bases). Germline-derived CDR1 and CDR2 are MNHEY and SMNVEV (reference sequence). V dropped 3 bases and J dropped 4 bases, with 10 bases sitting between them. The CDR3 totals 14 residues. The CDR3 reads CASSFREMYNEQFF. Written as DNA, the CDR3 is TGTGCCAGCAGTTTTCGGGAGATGTACAATGAGCAGTTCTTC.

This clone showed up just once. Additional DNA sequences in this sample encode the identical CDR3. The chain combines TRBV7-9 with TRBJ1-1; D not certain. CDR3 length equals 12 residues. The germline gives CDR1 SEHNR, CDR2 FQNEAQ (reference sequence). Trimming shortened V by 3 bases and J by 5 bases, and 7 bases separated the two germline ends. The CDR3 protein is CASSFVGTEAFF. CDR3 DNA sequence: TGTGCCAGCAGCTTTGTGGGGACTGAAGCTTTCTTT.

V usage is TRBV7-6 and J usage is TRBJ1-4; D is perhaps TRBD1 (5 bases). The CDR3 is 13 residues long. V lost 7 bases and J lost 6, with 12 bases in between. Germline CDR1 is SGHVS and CDR2 is FNYEAQ. The CDR3 sequence: CASKEQEDEKLFF. The CDR3 DNA reads as TGTGCCAGCAAAGAACAGGAAGATGAAAAACTGTTTTTT.

The chain couples TRBV4-1 to TRBJ2-2; D is possibly TRBD2 (6 bases). Germline CDR1 MGHRA, CDR2 YSYEKL. V lost 5 bases and J lost 4, with 11 bases in between. There are 14 residues in the CDR3. Here the CDR3 reads CASSVLAATGELFF. CDR3 bases: TGCGCCAGCAGCGTTTTAGCGGCCACCGGGGAGCTGTTTTTT.

V gene TRBV27 combines with J gene TRBJ2-3; 7 nucleotides line up with TRBD2. This CDR3 is 15 amino acids long. From germline, CDR1 is MNHEY and CDR2 SMNVEV (reference sequence). V lost 2 bases and J lost 2; bases outside the gene matches: 4. This CDR3 reads CASSLGAGPTDTQYF. Written as DNA, the CDR3 is TGTGCCAGCAGTTTAGGAGCGGGGCCCACAGATACGCAGTATTTT.

The CDR3 loop is CAGAKVVAGTNEQFF. CDR3 nucleotide sequence: TGTGCCGGCGCCAAGGTGGTAGCGGGAACCAATGAGCAGTTCTTC. The chain employs TRBV7-9 and TRBJ2-1; 8 bases match TRBD2. The CDR3 totals 15 residues. Germline lookup yields CDR1 SEHNR and CDR2 FQNEAQ (reference sequence). Trimming cost V 11 bases and J 6 bases; bases outside gene matches: 15.

The chain recombines TRBV7-9 with TRBJ2-2; D is possibly TRBD2 (7 bases). The CDR3 is 16 residues long. V lost 7 bases and J lost 6, with 21 bases in between. Per the germline V gene, CDR1 is SEHNR and CDR2 is FQNEAQ (reference sequence). CDR3 nucleotides: TGTGCCAGCACCCCAAGGGCGGGGGCTGGTTCCGGGGAGCTGTTTTTT. Translated, it gives CASTPRAGAGSGELFF.